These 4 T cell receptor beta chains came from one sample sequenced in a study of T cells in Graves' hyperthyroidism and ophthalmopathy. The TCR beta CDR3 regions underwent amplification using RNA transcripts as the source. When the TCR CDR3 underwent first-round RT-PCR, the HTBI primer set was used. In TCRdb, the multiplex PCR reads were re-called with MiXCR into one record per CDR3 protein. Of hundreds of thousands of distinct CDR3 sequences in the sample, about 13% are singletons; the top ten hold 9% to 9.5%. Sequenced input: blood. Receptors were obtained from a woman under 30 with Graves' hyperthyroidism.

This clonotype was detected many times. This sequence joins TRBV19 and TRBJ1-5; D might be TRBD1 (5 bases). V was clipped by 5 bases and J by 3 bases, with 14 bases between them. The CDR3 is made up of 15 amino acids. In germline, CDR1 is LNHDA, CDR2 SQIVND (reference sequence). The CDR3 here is CASSYRLQDNQPQHF. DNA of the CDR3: TGTGCCAGTAGTTACCGCTTACAGGACAATCAGCCCCAGCATTTT.

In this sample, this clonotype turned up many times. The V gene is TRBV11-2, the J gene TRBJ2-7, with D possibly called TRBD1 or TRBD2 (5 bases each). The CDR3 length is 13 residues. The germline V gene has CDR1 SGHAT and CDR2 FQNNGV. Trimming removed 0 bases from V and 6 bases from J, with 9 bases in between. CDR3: CASSLESGGEQYF. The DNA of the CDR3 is TGTGCCAGCAGCTTAGAGTCTGGGGGCGAGCAGTACTTC. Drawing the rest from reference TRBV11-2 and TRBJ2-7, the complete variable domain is EAGVAQSPRYKIIEKRQSVAFWCNPISGHATLYWYQQILGQGPKLLIQFQNNGVVDDSQLPKDRFSAERLKGVDSTLKIQPAKLEDSAVYLCASSLESGGEQYFGPGTRLTVT.

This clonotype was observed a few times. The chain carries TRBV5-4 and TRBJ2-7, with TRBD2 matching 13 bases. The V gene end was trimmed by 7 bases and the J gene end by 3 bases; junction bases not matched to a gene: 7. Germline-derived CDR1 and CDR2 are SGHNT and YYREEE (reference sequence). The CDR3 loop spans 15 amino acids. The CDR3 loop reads CASGVGTSGIYEQYF. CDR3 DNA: TGTGCCAGCGGGGTGGGGACTAGCGGGATCTACGAGCAGTACTTC.

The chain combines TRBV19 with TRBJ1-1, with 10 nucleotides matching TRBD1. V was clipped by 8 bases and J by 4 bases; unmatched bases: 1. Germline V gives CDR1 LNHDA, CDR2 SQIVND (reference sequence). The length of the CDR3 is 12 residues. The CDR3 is CASGDRGTEAFF. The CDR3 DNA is TGTGCCAGTGGGGACAGGGGCACTGAAGCTTTCTTT.